The 11 T cell receptor beta chains in this list originate from one sample, sequenced in a study of identical twins. MiXCR was run by TCRdb on the 5' RACE reads, yielding one entry per CDR3 protein. The sample consists of hundreds of thousands of distinct CDR3 sequences, over 8.5% of them appearing once. These data are also associated with another study on yellow fever vaccine responses in identical twins.

The sequenced sample was PBMCs. Receptor source: a woman aged 18 to 35 in good health.

The chain couples TRBV20-1 to TRBJ1-1; 8 nucleotides agree with TRBD1. Germline V gene data show CDR1 as DFQATT and CDR2 as SNEGSKA (reference sequence). The CDR3 sequence is 15 residues long. V gave up 3 bases and J gave up 4 bases; unmatched junction bases: 10. The CDR3 here is CSARGGQGAFTEAFF. In DNA form, the CDR3 reads TGCAGTGCTAGGGGAGGGCAGGGGGCTTTCACTGAAGCTTTCTTT.

In this sample, this clonotype turned up a few times. The J gene is TRBJ2-7, the V gene TRBV6-2 or TRBV6-3, with D possibly being TRBD1 or TRBD2 (5 bases each). Trimming took off 8 bases at V and 5 bases at J, with 22 bases between the two ends. The CDR3 has 15 amino acids. CDR1 MNHEY and CDR2 SVGEGT come from the germline V gene. This chain's CDR3 is CASFTATGTIDEQYF. For the CDR3, the DNA is TGTGCCAGCTTTACGGCGACCGGGACCATCGACGAGCAGTACTTC.

This chain links TRBV20-1 with TRBJ2-1; 9 nucleotides agree with TRBD1. After removal of 7 bases from V and 14 bases from J, the junction contained 9 bases not matched to a gene. The germline V gene has CDR1 DFQATT and CDR2 SNEGSKA (reference sequence). CDR3 size: 11 residues. This chain's CDR3 is CSGSTGGLKFF. In DNA, the CDR3 is TGCAGTGGGTCAACAGGGGGCTTAAAGTTCTTC.

This clonotype was counted between two and nine times. The rearrangement links TRBV20-1 to TRBJ2-1, with D possibly matching TRBD1 (5 bases). This CDR3 comprises 16 residues. Germline CDR1 reads DFQATT; CDR2 reads SNEGSKA (reference sequence). V was pared by 5 bases and J by 6 bases, with 23 bases between. The chain's CDR3 is CSALHSRQGPINEQFF. In DNA, the CDR3 is TGCAGTGCTCTCCACTCGCGTCAGGGCCCTATCAATGAGCAGTTCTTC.

This chain uses TRBV9 with TRBJ2-5; 13 bases are a match to TRBD2. Looked up from germline, CDR1 is SGDLS and CDR2 is YYNGEE. The J segment lost 4 bases and the V segment lost 4 bases, leaving 7 bases of the junction unmatched. This CDR3 comprises 16 residues. The CDR3 here is CASSRGLAGVRETQYF. In DNA form, the CDR3 reads TGTGCCAGCAGCCGTGGACTAGCGGGAGTCCGAGAGACCCAGTACTTC. The entire variable domain, with the rest obtained from reference TRBV9 and TRBJ2-5, is as follows: DSGVTQTPKHLITATGQRVTLRCSPRSGDLSVYWYQQSLDQGLQFLIQYYNGEERAKGNILERFSAQQFPDLHSELNLSSLELGDSALYFCASSRGLAGVRETQYFGPGTRLLVL.

This clonotype was detected only a few times. The rearrangement joins TRBV12-3 or TRBV12-4 to TRBJ2-3, with D tentatively TRBD1 (5 bases). The CDR3 totals 15 residues. V was shortened by 6 bases and J by 5 bases, with 18 bases between the two germline ends. CDR3 sequence (DNA): TGTGCCAGCAGGTGGGGTCCGCAGGGTGGAGATACGCAGTATTTT. It codes for CASRWGPQGGDTQYF.

Only a few counts were recorded for this clonotype. The V call is TRBV9, the J call TRBJ2-3; D remains ambiguous. This CDR3 region has 15 residues. V gave up 0 bases and J gave up 3 bases, with 11 bases separating them. Per the germline V gene, CDR1 is SGDLS and CDR2 is YYNGEE. The DNA of the CDR3 is TGTGCCAGCAGCGTAGAGGCCACGATTACAGATACGCAGTATTTT. This gives the protein CASSVEATITDTQYF.

This clonotype has only a few counts. The chain has TRBV4-3 and TRBJ1-4; D gene uncertain. Germline lookup yields CDR1 LGHNA and CDR2 YSLEER. The V end was cut by 3 bases, the J end by 7 bases, with 12 bases between. This CDR3 region has 14 residues. The CDR3 here is CASSQVREGEKLFF. CDR3 sequence (DNA): TGCGCCAGCAGCCAGGTCCGCGAGGGTGAAAAACTGTTTTTT.

The chain carries TRBV19 and TRBJ2-7, with 9 bases lining up with TRBD2. Germline lookup yields CDR1 LNHDA and CDR2 SQIVND (reference sequence). The V and J ends lost 8 bases and 2 bases, in that order; junction bases with no gene match: 4. CDR3 length: 13 amino acids. The CDR3 region is CASGIAGAYEQYF. As DNA, the CDR3 is TGTGCCAGTGGGATAGCGGGAGCCTACGAGCAGTACTTC.

In this sample, this clonotype turned up many times. The chain couples TRBV12-3 or TRBV12-4 to TRBJ2-1; 7 bases fit TRBD1. V trimming: 1 base; J trimming: 8 bases; junction bases outside the gene matches: 11. The length of the CDR3 is 16 residues. This CDR3 reads CASSLGLATGIDEQFF. CDR3 sequence (DNA): TGTGCCAGCAGTTTAGGACTTGCGACAGGGATCGATGAGCAGTTCTTC.

The table lists this clonotype with a few counts. The chain carries TRBV11-2 and TRBJ2-5; D possibly matches TRBD1 or TRBD2 (6 bases each). Looked up from germline, CDR1 is SGHAT and CDR2 is FQNNGV. The V gene lost 2 bases and the J gene lost 4 bases, with 17 bases spanning the gap. This CDR3 is built from 16 residues. The DNA for the CDR3 is TGTGCCAGCAGCTTACTAGGGGGAGGCTCCTTAGAGACCCAGTACTTC. Protein: CASSLLGGGSLETQYF.